Listed below are T cell receptor beta chains from one sample, sequenced in a study of tumor and adjacent non-tumor tissue in lung cancer. MiXCR, applied by TCRdb to the multiplex PCR reads, yields one record per CDR3 protein. The sample includes 60,000 to 100,000 distinct CDR3 sequences, around 80% of them seen just once. Sequencing was done on a sample of distant non-tumor lung tissue. Source of these receptors: a man aged 65 to 79 with non-small cell lung cancer. CDR3s include the opening cysteine and the closing phenylalanine or tryptophan.

V gene: TRBV12-3/TRBV12-4; CDR3 protein: CASNEELYTEVFF
V gene: TRBV5-5; CDR3 protein: CASNLVCPEAQYF
V gene: TRBV5-4; CDR3 protein: CAISWRGGNQESQYF
V gene: TRBV6-1; CDR3 protein: CSTSDYPTDREQFF
V gene: TRBV10-1; CDR3 protein: CASSESRQGVKKQFF
V gene: TRBV5-4; CDR3 protein: CVSSLYAGGRSEQLF
V gene: TRBV4-1; CDR3 protein: CASSQEAASGRANEQFF
V gene: TRBV11-2; CDR3 protein: CASSFANSMNNEAFF
V gene: TRBV11-3; CDR3 protein: CASSSLPGKEGSPLQF
V gene: TRBV12-3/TRBV12-4; CDR3 protein: CASSVLAGVLETQYF
V gene: TRBV6-1; CDR3 protein: CGISDYPTDREQYF
V gene: TRBV11-2; CDR3 protein: CASSLEEGGRYEQYF
V gene: TRBV12-3/TRBV12-4; CDR3 protein: CASSPNMGMPGSCFF
V gene: TRBV12-3/TRBV12-4; CDR3 protein: CASRISVEQFF
V gene: TRBV28; CDR3 protein: CASSHRTSGRAGAKNIQYF
V gene: TRBV29-1; CDR3 protein: CSVAIRDSIDTQYF